These T cell receptor beta chains were read from a single sample in a study of CD8 T cells in Susac syndrome. MiXCR, run by TCRdb on the immunoSEQ multiplex PCR reads, gives a single entry per CDR3 protein. The sample gives tens of thousands of distinct CDR3 sequences, approximately 92% of which show up once; 0.4% to 0.5% is in the top ten. The source material was CD8+ T cells from PBMCs. These receptors all come from a human donor in good health. CDR3s include the opening cysteine and the closing phenylalanine or tryptophan. Fields, in order: J gene, D gene, clone size, V gene, CDR3 DNA, CDR3 protein. The D gene is left open where the match is weak. The size field is filled for only some rows; it gives once, few, many or a size class.

J gene: TRBJ1-1
D gene: NA
clone size: NA
V gene: TRBV7-9
CDR3 DNA: TGTGCCAGCAGCCCGACGCAGGTTACCGTTGTGGGCACTGAAGCTTTCTTT
CDR3 protein: CASSPTQVTVVGTEAFF

J gene: TRBJ1-5
D gene: TRBD1
clone size: NA
V gene: TRBV10-3
CDR3 DNA: TGTGCCGCCGACGAACAGGGGGGCATTAATCAGCCCCAGCATTTT
CDR3 protein: CAADEQGGINQPQHF

J gene: TRBJ1-2
D gene: NA
clone size: NA
V gene: TRBV25-1
CDR3 DNA: TGTGCCAGCAGTGATAGGGAAGGTTTCCCCGGCGGGTTGAACTATGGCTACACCTTC
CDR3 protein: CASSDREGFPGGLNYGYTF

J gene: TRBJ2-7
D gene: NA
clone size: NA
V gene: TRBV7-9
CDR3 DNA: TGTGCCAGCATCCAGGACGGAATAGTCTCCTACGAGCAGTACTTC
CDR3 protein: CASIQDGIVSYEQYF

J gene: TRBJ2-7
D gene: TRBD1
clone size: NA
V gene: TRBV27
CDR3 DNA: TGTGCCAGCAGTTTATCCATCGGGACAGGGTATCGCGAGCAGTACTTC
CDR3 protein: CASSLSIGTGYREQYF

J gene: TRBJ1-2
D gene: TRBD1
clone size: once
V gene: TRBV27
CDR3 DNA: TGTGCCAGCAGTTGGACTAGGGGGCTCGGCTATGGCTACACCTTC
CDR3 protein: CASSWTRGLGYGYTF

J gene: TRBJ1-1
D gene: NA
clone size: NA
V gene: TRBV30
CDR3 DNA: TGTGCCTGGACGTACGGGGGAGGCACTGAAGCTTTCTTT
CDR3 protein: CAWTYGGGTEAFF

J gene: TRBJ2-5
D gene: NA
clone size: NA
V gene: TRBV28
CDR3 DNA: TGTGCCAGCAGTTTATTGTGGGGGAAGGGGGAGACCCAGTACTTC
CDR3 protein: CASSLLWGKGETQYF

J gene: TRBJ1-5
D gene: NA
clone size: NA
V gene: TRBV12-3/TRBV12-4
CDR3 DNA: TGTGCCAGCAGTTCGACGGCTAGCAATCAGCCCCAGCATTTT
CDR3 protein: CASSSTASNQPQHF

J gene: TRBJ2-6
D gene: NA
clone size: NA
V gene: TRBV7-2
CDR3 DNA: TGTGCCAGCAGCCCCCTGGGGGTAGGCTCTGGGGCCAACGTCCTGACTTTC
CDR3 protein: CASSPLGVGSGANVLTF

J gene: TRBJ2-3
D gene: TRBD2
clone size: NA
V gene: TRBV11-1
CDR3 DNA: TGTGCCAGCAGCCCGCTGACTAGCGGTAGCACAGATACGCAGTATTTT
CDR3 protein: CASSPLTSGSTDTQYF

J gene: TRBJ2-3
D gene: TRBD1
clone size: NA
V gene: TRBV4-3
CDR3 DNA: TGCGCCAGCAGCCCCACAGGGGTGCGCACAGATACGCAGTATTTT
CDR3 protein: CASSPTGVRTDTQYF

J gene: TRBJ2-3
D gene: NA
clone size: NA
V gene: TRBV29-1
CDR3 DNA: TGCAGCGTTGGAGCAGAAGGGTTAGCAGATACGCAGTATTTT
CDR3 protein: CSVGAEGLADTQYF

J gene: TRBJ2-7
D gene: NA
clone size: once
V gene: TRBV6-2/TRBV6-3
CDR3 DNA: TGTGCCAGCAGTTATAAGGACGGCTACGAGCAGTACTTC
CDR3 protein: CASSYKDGYEQYF

J gene: TRBJ2-7
D gene: TRBD1
clone size: NA
V gene: TRBV5-1
CDR3 DNA: TGCGCCGGCAGCTTGGTAGGGACAGTCTACGAGCAGTACTTC
CDR3 protein: CAGSLVGTVYEQYF

J gene: TRBJ1-5
D gene: NA
clone size: NA
V gene: TRBV29-1
CDR3 DNA: TGCAGCGTTGAAGATTCTGGACAGCCTTATAGCAATCAGCCCCAGCATTTT
CDR3 protein: CSVEDSGQPYSNQPQHF

J gene: TRBJ2-3
D gene: NA
clone size: NA
V gene: TRBV4-3
CDR3 DNA: TGCGCCAGCAGCCAAGATTATTGGGGAGGCCGCACAGATACGCAGTATTTT
CDR3 protein: CASSQDYWGGRTDTQYF

J gene: TRBJ2-7
D gene: TRBD1
clone size: NA
V gene: TRBV7-9
CDR3 DNA: TGTGCCAGCAGCACCGAACAGGGGACCTACGAGCAGTACTTC
CDR3 protein: CASSTEQGTYEQYF

J gene: TRBJ2-1
D gene: NA
clone size: NA
V gene: TRBV29-1
CDR3 DNA: TGCAGCGTCGAAGGTACTTCCGCCTGGAACAATGAGCAGTTCTTC
CDR3 protein: CSVEGTSAWNNEQFF

J gene: TRBJ1-1
D gene: TRBD1
clone size: NA
V gene: TRBV27
CDR3 DNA: TGTGCCAGCAGTTCAAGACAGGGAGCTGGCACTGAAGCTTTCTTT
CDR3 protein: CASSSRQGAGTEAFF

J gene: TRBJ2-7
D gene: TRBD1
clone size: NA
V gene: TRBV20-1
CDR3 DNA: TGCAGTGCTAGAGATGGGACAGGGTCTCGCTACGAGCAGTACTTC
CDR3 protein: CSARDGTGSRYEQYF

J gene: TRBJ2-1
D gene: NA
clone size: NA
V gene: TRBV11-2
CDR3 DNA: TGTGCCAGCAGCCTCTACCGGACCCACGGGGAGCAGTTCTTC
CDR3 protein: CASSLYRTHGEQFF

J gene: TRBJ2-2
D gene: NA
clone size: NA
V gene: TRBV6-5
CDR3 DNA: TGTGCCAGCAGTGCGGGACCTAACACCGGGGAGCTGTTTTTT
CDR3 protein: CASSAGPNTGELFF

J gene: TRBJ2-1
D gene: NA
clone size: NA
V gene: TRBV7-9
CDR3 DNA: TGTGCCAGCAGCTTAGTAGGCAATGAGCAGTTCTTC
CDR3 protein: CASSLVGNEQFF

J gene: TRBJ2-5
D gene: NA
clone size: NA
V gene: TRBV7-6
CDR3 DNA: TGTGCCACCGGGGAGACCCAGTACTTC
CDR3 protein: CATGETQYF

J gene: TRBJ1-2
D gene: TRBD1
clone size: NA
V gene: TRBV4-3
CDR3 DNA: TGCGCCAGCCGATTCGAGACAGGGGGTGGGCTCGATGGCTACACCTTC
CDR3 protein: CASRFETGGGLDGYTF

J gene: TRBJ2-7
D gene: TRBD2
clone size: NA
V gene: TRBV13
CDR3 DNA: TGTGCCAGCAGCCCCTTCGGAGCGGGAGGCATTATGGGCTACGAGCAGTACTTC
CDR3 protein: CASSPFGAGGIMGYEQYF

J gene: TRBJ2-1
D gene: NA
clone size: NA
V gene: TRBV4-1
CDR3 DNA: TGCGCCAGCAGCCTCAAGCGTGGGATCTACAATGAGCAGTTCTTC
CDR3 protein: CASSLKRGIYNEQFF

J gene: TRBJ2-1
D gene: TRBD2
clone size: NA
V gene: TRBV7-9
CDR3 DNA: TGTGCCAGCAGCCCACGATTGGGGGGGGACTACAATGAGCAGTTCTTC
CDR3 protein: CASSPRLGGDYNEQFF

J gene: TRBJ1-1
D gene: NA
clone size: NA
V gene: TRBV14
CDR3 DNA: TGTGCCAGCAGCCAAGTTTCCCGGACCCTAAGGGACACTGAAGCTTTCTTT
CDR3 protein: CASSQVSRTLRDTEAFF

J gene: TRBJ2-1
D gene: TRBD2
clone size: NA
V gene: TRBV6-2/TRBV6-3
CDR3 DNA: TGTGCCAGCAGCCCACAAGCGACTAGCGGGAGCAATGAGCAGTTCTTC
CDR3 protein: CASSPQATSGSNEQFF

J gene: TRBJ1-3
D gene: NA
clone size: NA
V gene: TRBV19
CDR3 DNA: TGTGCCAGTGGTATTGGGGCAAACACCATATATTTT
CDR3 protein: CASGIGANTIYF

J gene: TRBJ2-1
D gene: TRBD1
clone size: NA
V gene: TRBV5-4
CDR3 DNA: TGTGCCAGCAGCACCACAGGGGGCCAGGATGAGCAGTTCTTC
CDR3 protein: CASSTTGGQDEQFF

J gene: TRBJ2-4
D gene: NA
clone size: once
V gene: TRBV29-1
CDR3 DNA: TGCAGCGTTGACGAGGGGGCCAAAAACATTCAGTACTTC
CDR3 protein: CSVDEGAKNIQYF

J gene: TRBJ1-1
D gene: TRBD1
clone size: NA
V gene: TRBV29-1
CDR3 DNA: TGCAGCGTTGAGGCGGGGGGACAGGGAGCATACACTGAAGCTTTCTTT
CDR3 protein: CSVEAGGQGAYTEAFF

J gene: TRBJ2-1
D gene: NA
clone size: NA
V gene: TRBV7-9
CDR3 DNA: TGTGCCAGCAGCTTAATGTTCAATGAGCAGTTCTTC
CDR3 protein: CASSLMFNEQFF

J gene: TRBJ2-1
D gene: NA
clone size: NA
V gene: TRBV5-1
CDR3 DNA: TGCGCCAGCAGCTTGGCAGAGGGGCCTGACAATGAGCAGTTCTTC
CDR3 protein: CASSLAEGPDNEQFF

J gene: TRBJ1-1
D gene: TRBD1
clone size: NA
V gene: TRBV25-1
CDR3 DNA: TGTGCCAGCAGTGAAATGAGGGGGCGCAACACTGAAGCTTTCTTT
CDR3 protein: CASSEMRGRNTEAFF

J gene: TRBJ1-3
D gene: NA
clone size: NA
V gene: TRBV9
CDR3 DNA: TGTGCCAGCAGCCCCCAGGACGTCTTGCCAGACACCATATATTTT
CDR3 protein: CASSPQDVLPDTIYF

J gene: TRBJ2-4
D gene: NA
clone size: NA
V gene: TRBV20-1
CDR3 DNA: TGCAGTGCTAGAGATCTGGAGGAGGCCAAAAACATTCAGTACTTC
CDR3 protein: CSARDLEEAKNIQYF

J gene: TRBJ1-1
D gene: NA
clone size: NA
V gene: TRBV20-1
CDR3 DNA: TGCAGTGCTAAGATAGGGTCCCGGGAAACTGAAGCTTTCTTT
CDR3 protein: CSAKIGSRETEAFF

J gene: TRBJ2-1
D gene: TRBD2
clone size: NA
V gene: TRBV6-2/TRBV6-3
CDR3 DNA: TGTGCCAGCAAGGTCGTAGCGGGGAGCTCCTACAATGAGCAGTTCTTC
CDR3 protein: CASKVVAGSSYNEQFF

J gene: TRBJ1-3
D gene: NA
clone size: NA
V gene: TRBV27
CDR3 DNA: TGTGCCAGCAGTTCCAGGGTGAGAGCTGGAAACACCATATATTTT
CDR3 protein: CASSSRVRAGNTIYF

J gene: TRBJ2-1
D gene: NA
clone size: NA
V gene: TRBV10-2
CDR3 DNA: TGCGCCAGCAGACCCCCCCGACTACCCGCTGGGAATGAGCAGTTCTTC
CDR3 protein: CASRPPRLPAGNEQFF

J gene: TRBJ2-2
D gene: NA
clone size: NA
V gene: TRBV7-9
CDR3 DNA: TGTGCCAGCAGCTTTGACACTATTCTCAACACCGGGGAGCTGTTTTTT
CDR3 protein: CASSFDTILNTGELFF

J gene: TRBJ2-1
D gene: TRBD2
clone size: NA
V gene: TRBV7-9
CDR3 DNA: TGTGCCAGCAGCTTTGGCGGGGGGGTTGTCAATGAGCAGTTCTTC
CDR3 protein: CASSFGGGVVNEQFF

J gene: TRBJ2-1
D gene: NA
clone size: NA
V gene: TRBV4-1
CDR3 DNA: TGCGCCAGCAGCCAAGACATGAATGAGCAGTTCTTC
CDR3 protein: CASSQDMNEQFF

J gene: TRBJ2-1
D gene: NA
clone size: NA
V gene: TRBV7-9
CDR3 DNA: TGTGCCAGCACCCCGACTGGAGCTGAGCAGTTCTTC
CDR3 protein: CASTPTGAEQFF

J gene: TRBJ2-7
D gene: TRBD1
clone size: NA
V gene: TRBV7-2
CDR3 DNA: TGTGCCAGCAGCCGACCCGGGACAGCCTACGAGCAGTACTTC
CDR3 protein: CASSRPGTAYEQYF

J gene: TRBJ2-2
D gene: NA
clone size: NA
V gene: TRBV29-1
CDR3 DNA: TGCAGCGTTGTGGACCTGGGGGGAGAGCTGTTTTTT
CDR3 protein: CSVVDLGGELFF

J gene: TRBJ2-1
D gene: TRBD2
clone size: NA
V gene: TRBV13
CDR3 DNA: TGTGCCAGCAGCTCGGGACTAGCGGGAGGGCCCAGCTACAATGAGCAGTTCTTC
CDR3 protein: CASSSGLAGGPSYNEQFF

J gene: TRBJ2-7
D gene: NA
clone size: NA
V gene: TRBV5-1
CDR3 DNA: TGCGCCAGCAGCTTGGGTCTTTTAGCCTACGAGCAGTACTTC
CDR3 protein: CASSLGLLAYEQYF

J gene: TRBJ2-7
D gene: NA
clone size: NA
V gene: TRBV9
CDR3 DNA: TGTGCCAGCAGCCCCTCGGGCGGCACCTCCTACGAGCAGTACTTC
CDR3 protein: CASSPSGGTSYEQYF